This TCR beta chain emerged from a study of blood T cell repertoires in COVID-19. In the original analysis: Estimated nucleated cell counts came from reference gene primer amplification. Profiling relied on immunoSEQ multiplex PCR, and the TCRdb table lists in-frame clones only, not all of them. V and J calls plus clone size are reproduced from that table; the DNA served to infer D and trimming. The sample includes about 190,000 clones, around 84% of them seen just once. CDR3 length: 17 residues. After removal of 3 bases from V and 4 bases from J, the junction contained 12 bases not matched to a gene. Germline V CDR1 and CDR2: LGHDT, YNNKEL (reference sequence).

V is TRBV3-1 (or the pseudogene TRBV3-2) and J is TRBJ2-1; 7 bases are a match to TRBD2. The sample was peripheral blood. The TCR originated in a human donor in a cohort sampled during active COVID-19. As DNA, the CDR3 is TGTGCCAGCAGCCAGCTACCCTGGGGGAGGGTATACAATGAGCAGTTCTTC. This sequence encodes CASSQLPWGRVYNEQFF.